This entry describes one T cell receptor (beta chain). Alpha- and beta-chain coverage of first-strand cDNA came from TRAV- and TRBV-specific primers. The TCRs were subjected to amplification over 20 PCR cycles employing a constant-region primer in conjunction with a V-primer adapter. Amplification of the isolated mRNA used in vitro transcription. TCRdb analysed the reads with MiXCR anew, one entry per CDR3 protein. The sample consists of tens of thousands of distinct CDR3 sequences, approximately 17% of them appearing once. Per germline, CDR1 DFQATT and CDR2 SNEGSKA (reference sequence). V shed 3 bases and J shed 7 bases, with 15 bases lying between them. The CDR3 contains 13 residues. The data were taken from a study of low-dose radiotherapy and immunotherapy resistance in tumors. Study summary: Every two weeks patients got nivolumab 240 mg flat dose, plus ipilimumab 1 mg/kg every six weeks, intravenously. Every day for four cycles from cycle 1 day 1, patients took 300 mg of oral aspirin.

Described time point: before trial treatment. Treatment combined nivolumab, ipilimumab, aspirin, low-dose cyclophosphamide and low-dose radiotherapy in a dose-escalation trial. The material was PBMCs, obtained before treatment. The chain employs TRBV20-1 and TRBJ1-1; no clear D gene. The origin of this receptor is a male donor with prostate cancer. CDR3 protein: CSARRGVRIEAFF. CDR3 nucleotides: TGCAGTGCTAGGCGGGGAGTCAGGATTGAAGCTTTCTTT.